This T cell receptor beta chain was sequenced during a study of blood T cell repertoires in COVID-19. This CDR3 has 14 residues. V was pared by 4 bases and J by 9 bases, with 10 bases of the junction left unmatched. Germline V CDR1 and CDR2: SGDLS, YYNGEE. Some clones are missing from TCRdb's copy, which holds only in-frame ones; the method was immunoSEQ multiplex PCR. The sample includes approximately 250,000 clones, 80% to 85% seen only once; the top ten take 1.5%. This clonotype originated in a woman in her forties who had recovered from COVID-19. The V and J genes are TRBV9 and TRBJ2-1; 7 positions match TRBD1. The sequencing input was peripheral blood. DNA of the CDR3: TGTGCCAGCAGCTCCGGAAGGGGGCGAAGTGAGCAGTTCTTC. This codes for CASSSGRGRSEQFF. Based on the CDR3 plus reference TRBV9 and TRBJ2-1, the full variable domain is DSGVTQTPKHLITATGQRVTLRCSPRSGDLSVYWYQQSLDQGLQFLIQYYNGEERAKGNILERFSAQQFPDLHSELNLSSLELGDSALYFCASSSGRGRSEQFFGPGTRLTVL.